What follows are 20 T cell receptor beta chains derived from one specimen sequenced in a study of post-analysis software for immune sequencing data. Study-wide findings and caveats: In patients, about five TRBV segments were more frequent than in controls, with TRBV5-6, TRBV5-1 and TRBV20-1 among them.

cDNA libraries of TCR beta carried unique molecular identifiers. TCRdb re-analysed the PCR reads in MiXCR, keeping a single row per CDR3 protein. This table holds about 820,000 distinct CDR3 sequences, about 53% found once. No antigen has been assigned to these receptors. What was sequenced was blood. These receptors were obtained from a girl under 18 with multiple sclerosis.

This clonotype came up a few times. The rearrangement uses TRBV7-9 and TRBJ2-7, with a possible D match to TRBD2 (6 bases). The CDR3 is 14 amino acids. Germline V CDR1 and CDR2: SEHNR, FQNEAQ (reference sequence). V was shortened by 5 bases and J by 4 bases, with 15 bases between the two germline ends. The CDR3 protein is CASSRGISLYEQYF. The CDR3 DNA sequence: TGTGCCAGCAGCCGGGGGATAAGTCTATACGAGCAGTACTTC.

This clonotype came up a few times. V and J are TRBV7-3 and TRBJ2-1, with TRBD2 matching 13 bases. After removal of 4 bases from V and 7 bases from J, the junction contained 7 bases not matched to a gene. The CDR3 spans 16 residues. CDR1 SGHTA and CDR2 FQGTGA come from the germline V gene. The CDR3 loop reads CASSYRLAGGLNEQFF. The CDR3 nucleotides read TGTGCCAGCAGCTACCGACTAGCGGGAGGCCTAAATGAGCAGTTCTTC.

The V call is TRBV7-3, the J call TRBJ2-2; D not resolved. Germline lookup yields CDR1 SGHTA and CDR2 FQGTGA. Trimming pared 0 bases from V and 3 bases from J, leaving 20 bases between. CDR3 length: 19 amino acids. The CDR3: CASSLTGVPGKVDTGELFF. CDR3 sequence (DNA): TGTGCCAGCAGCTTAACTGGTGTGCCGGGCAAAGTCGACACCGGGGAGCTGTTTTTT.

Worth noting for this clonotype: A read error may account for a junction end that differs from germline. The rearrangement uses TRBV24-1 and TRBJ2-4, with D possibly TRBD2 on 5 matching bases. The CDR3 is made up of 16 amino acids. CDR1 is KGHDR and CDR2 is SFDVKD in the germline V gene. In DNA form, the CDR3 reads TGTGCCACCAGCGCCAGCTCAGCGGCGGCCAAAAAAATTCAGTACTTC. Translated, it gives CATSASSAAAKKIQYF.

This sequence joins TRBV7-8 and TRBJ2-7, with TRBD2 matching 15 bases. The J call may be incorrect, as the DNA end agrees better with TRBJ2-1. The CDR3 consists of 17 residues. Looked up from germline, CDR1 is SGHVS and CDR2 is FQNEAQ. The CDR3 nucleotides read TGTGCCAGCAGCTTAGCGGACGGACTAGCGGGAGGGCCTGAGCAGTTCTTC. It translates to CASSLADGLAGGPEQFF.

The chain employs TRBV29-1 and TRBJ2-7, with TRBD2 matching 8 bases. The germline V gene has CDR1 SQVTM and CDR2 ANQGSEA. The V gene end was trimmed by 0 bases and the J gene end by 1 base; junction bases not matched to a gene: 8. CDR3 length: 16 residues. The CDR3 sequence: CSVEDLLTSGSYEQYF. The CDR3 bases are TGCAGCGTTGAAGATCTTTTAACTAGCGGATCCTACGAGCAGTACTTC.

J is TRBJ2-1 and V is TRBV5-1, with a possible D match to TRBD1 (6 bases). Deletions cut 3 bases from V and 7 bases from J, with 11 bases between. Germline V lookup: CDR1 SGHRS, CDR2 YFSETQ. The CDR3 consists of 13 residues. The CDR3 sequence: CASSSEQGNEQFF. The CDR3 DNA reads TGCGCCAGCAGCTCCGAGCAGGGGAATGAGCAGTTCTTC.

The genes are TRBV7-2 and TRBJ2-1; D may be TRBD1 (6 bases). The better agreement between TRBJ2-7 and the DNA end casts doubt on the J call. From germline, CDR1 is SGHTA and CDR2 FQGNSA. This CDR3 is built from 18 residues. The CDR3 loop reads CASSLAPRTQGAYNEQYF. In nucleotides, the CDR3 is TGTGCCAGCAGCTTAGCCCCCCGAACACAGGGAGCCTACAATGAGCAGTACTTC.

This clonotype was observed a handful of times. The V gene is TRBV7-3, the J gene TRBJ2-5; 11 bases are a match to TRBD2. The germline V gene encodes CDR1 SGHTA and CDR2 FQGTGA. CDR3 length: 14 residues. Trimming took 5 bases from V and 6 from J; bases not matched to a gene: 5. CDR3 bases: TGTGCCAGCAGCCTGACTAGCGGGACGAAGACCCAGTACTTC. As protein: CASSLTSGTKTQYF.

This clonotype was recorded a few times. The genes are TRBV20-1 and TRBJ2-7; 9 positions agree with TRBD1. This CDR3 has 13 residues. J was trimmed by 5 bases and V by 3 bases; bases with no gene match: 5. Germline CDR1 DFQATT, CDR2 SNEGSKA (reference sequence). CDR3 sequence: CSARRTGVHEQYF. The CDR3, as DNA: TGCAGTGCTAGGAGGACAGGGGTCCACGAGCAGTACTTC.

This clonotype was seen a few times. The chain couples TRBV20-1 to TRBJ2-5; a weak D match, TRBD2 (6 bases). The CDR3 has 14 amino acids. V gave up 4 bases and J gave up 2 bases, with 14 bases separating them. CDR1 is DFQATT, CDR2 SNEGSKA, per germline (reference sequence). In DNA form, the CDR3 reads TGCAGTGCTAAGCGCGGGGTTGGTCAAGAGACCCAGTACTTC. Protein product: CSAKRGVGQETQYF.

Only a few counts were recorded for this clonotype. The chain uses TRBV6-5 and TRBJ1-6; no clear D. CDR1 and CDR2 from the germline V gene are MNHEY and SVGAGI. Deletions cut 3 bases from V and 10 bases from J, with 7 bases between. The CDR3 consists of 12 residues. DNA for the CDR3: TGTGCCAGCAGTTATCACCGATCACCCCTCCACTTT. Translating gives CASSYHRSPLHF.

This sequence joins TRBV6-6 and TRBJ2-3; possibly TRBD2 for D (5 bases). CDR1 and CDR2 (germline): MNHNY, SVGAGI (reference sequence). The CDR3 is 15 residues long. The V end lost 10 bases, the J end lost 3 bases, and 20 bases lay between the germline ends. The CDR3 nucleotides are TGTGCCACTTTCAAGGGAGAGACGGATACAGATACGCAGTATTTT. Translation: CATFKGETDTDTQYF.

The V and J genes are TRBV4-2 and TRBJ1-5, with D possibly matching TRBD1 (5 bases). The CDR3 is made up of 15 amino acids. Germline V lookup: CDR1 LGHNA, CDR2 YNFKEQ. Trimming shortened V by 0 bases and J by 3 bases, and 9 bases separated the two germline ends. Written as DNA, the CDR3 is TGTGCCAGCAGCCAAGACCCAGGGCCCAATCAGCCCCAGCATTTT. Translation gives CASSQDPGPNQPQHF.

The V gene is TRBV21-1, the J gene TRBJ1-5; the table calls TRBD1, which could not be checked here. TRBV21-1 is assigned pseudogene status. This CDR3 contains 14 residues. The CDR3 spells CASSGRQTNQPQHF. CDR3 bases: TGTGCCAGCAGCGGTAGACAGACGAATCAGCCCCAGCATTTT.

This clonotype was counted only a few times. The chain combines TRBV12-3 or TRBV12-4 with TRBJ2-7; D is possibly TRBD1 (6 bases). There are 13 residues in the CDR3. Trimming stripped 5 bases from V and 4 bases from J, with 12 bases between. The CDR3 is CASSPRGVYEQYF. The DNA of the CDR3 is TGTGCCAGCAGTCCCAGGGGCGTATACGAGCAGTACTTC.

V and J are TRBV20-1 and TRBJ2-4; a weak D match, TRBD1 (5 bases). The DNA matches TRBJ2-7 better at its end, which makes the J call doubtful. This CDR3 is built from 13 residues. Germline V lookup: CDR1 DFQATT, CDR2 SNEGSKA (reference sequence). The CDR3 sequence: CSARDSGAYEQYF. Here the CDR3 DNA reads TGCAGTGCTAGAGATTCTGGGGCTTACGAGCAGTACTTC.

CDR3 nucleotide sequence: TGTGCCATCAGTGAGTCGAGGGTCCGCAGGGGGCATTACGAGCAGTACTTC. Its translation: CAISESRVRRGHYEQYF. The genes are TRBV10-3 and TRBJ2-7; 8 bases agree with TRBD1. CDR1 and CDR2 (germline): ENHRY, SYGVKD. The CDR3 has 17 amino acids. Trimming at V came to 0 bases and at J to 4 bases, leaving 11 bases not matched to a gene.

This clonotype was detected only a few times. V is TRBV10-3 and J is TRBJ2-5, with a tentative D call TRBD2 (5 bases). Trimming removed 0 bases from V and 3 bases from J, with 11 bases in between. Per the germline V gene, CDR1 is ENHRY and CDR2 is SYGVKD. The length of the CDR3 is 15 residues. The CDR3 coding sequence is TGTGCCATCAGTGAGTCTGTTAACGGGAAAGAGACCCAGTACTTC. This sequence encodes CAISESVNGKETQYF.

CDR3 coding DNA: TGCAGTGCTAGATGGGCCCGGGGTAGCGGGGGGGCGGTCTATTACAATGAGCAGTTCTTC. Its protein is CSARWARGSGGAVYYNEQFF. The J gene is TRBJ2-1, the V gene TRBV20-1; TRBD2 matches 11 bases. The CDR3 length is 20 residues. The V gene's germline CDR1 is DFQATT and CDR2 SNEGSKA (reference sequence). V dropped 2 bases and J dropped 4; count of bases not matched to a gene: 19.